This TCR beta chain was recorded in a study of metastatic and nonmetastatic thyroid tumors. Study-level background: Malignant thyroid and benign thyroid patients provided blood and tumor or nodule tissue whose repertoires were compared.

By frequency in the sample, this clone is medium-sized. The germline V gene has CDR1 SGHTA and CDR2 FQGNSA. The CDR3 runs to 15 residues. The V end was cut by 5 bases, the J end by 3 bases, with 14 bases between. In the source study's methods: For papillary thyroid cancer, a distant-metastasis classifier was constructed from CDR3 differences observed across clinicopathological groups. MiXCR was used by TCRdb to re-call the PCR reads. In this record, the V and J calls reflect TCRdb's handling and not the investigators' own analysis. Of roughly 16,000 clones listed, 25% to 30% are singletons. Every patient was untreated before thyroid surgery.

The sequencing input was tumor tissue. This receptor was identified in a male donor with papillary thyroid cancer or a benign thyroid nodule (not recorded which). Some clones in this sample may be carry-over from other donors' samples. The rearrangement links TRBV7-2 to TRBJ2-1; D may be TRBD1 (6 bases). CDR3 bases: TGTGCCAGCAGCCAGAGTCGGACAGACTACAATGAGCAGTTCTTC. Translating it yields CASSQSRTDYNEQFF.